The clone carrying this TCR beta chain was seen just once. The junction does not match germline at one end; this may be a read error. This specimen belongs to a study of blood T cells in healthy people across ages. Combining a sample-barcoded 5' primer with a J-beta primer mix, a second PCR ran for roughly 6 to 11 cycles. TCRdb used MiXCR to reprocess the 5' RACE reads, holding one entry per CDR3 protein. The table records roughly 1,500,000 distinct CDR3 sequences, almost 35% of them present only once. Germline lookup yields CDR1 SGHAT and CDR2 FQNNGV. This CDR3 spans 13 amino acids. The V call is TRBV11-2, the J call TRBJ1-2; D uncertain. The sequenced sample consisted of blood. The clonotype originates from a woman aged 25 to 45 in good health. CDR3 DNA sequence: TGTGCCAGCAGCCCAGAAAGAGGGTATGGTTACACCTTC. Its protein is CASSPERGYGYTF.